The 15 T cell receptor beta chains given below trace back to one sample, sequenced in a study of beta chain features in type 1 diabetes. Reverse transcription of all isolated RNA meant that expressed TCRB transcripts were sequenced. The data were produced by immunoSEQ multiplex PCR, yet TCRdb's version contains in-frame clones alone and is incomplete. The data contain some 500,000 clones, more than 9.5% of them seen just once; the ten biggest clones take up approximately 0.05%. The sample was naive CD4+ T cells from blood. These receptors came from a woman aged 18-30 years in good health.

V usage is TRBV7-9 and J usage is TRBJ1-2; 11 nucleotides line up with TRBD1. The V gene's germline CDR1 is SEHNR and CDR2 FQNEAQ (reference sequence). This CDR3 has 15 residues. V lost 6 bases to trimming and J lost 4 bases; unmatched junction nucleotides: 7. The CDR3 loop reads CASRQPGTGGYGYTF. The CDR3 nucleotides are TGTGCCAGCAGACAACCCGGGACAGGGGGCTATGGCTACACCTTC.

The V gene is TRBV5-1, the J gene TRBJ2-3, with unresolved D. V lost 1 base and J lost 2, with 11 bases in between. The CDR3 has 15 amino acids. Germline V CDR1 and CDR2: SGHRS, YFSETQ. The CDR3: CASSLWVRPTDTQYF. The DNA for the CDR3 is TGCGCCAGCAGCTTGTGGGTGCGACCCACAGATACGCAGTATTTT.

The CDR3 DNA sequence: TGTGCCAGCAGTTTATTTTCAGGGGCAGATACGCAGTATTTT. This codes for CASSLFSGADTQYF. The chain recombines TRBV28 with TRBJ2-3, with D possibly TRBD1 on 6 matching bases. CDR1 and CDR2 from the germline V gene are MDHEN and SYDVKM. Trimming left V 1 base short and J 4 bases short, with 9 bases between. The length of the CDR3 is 14 residues.

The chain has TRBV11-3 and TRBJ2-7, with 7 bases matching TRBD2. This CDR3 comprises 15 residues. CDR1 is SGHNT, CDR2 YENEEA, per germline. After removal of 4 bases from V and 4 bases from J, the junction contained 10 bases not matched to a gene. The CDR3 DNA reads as TGTGCCAGCAGCTCCGGGGGGAGGGCCACTTACGAGCAGTACTTC. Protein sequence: CASSSGGRATYEQYF.

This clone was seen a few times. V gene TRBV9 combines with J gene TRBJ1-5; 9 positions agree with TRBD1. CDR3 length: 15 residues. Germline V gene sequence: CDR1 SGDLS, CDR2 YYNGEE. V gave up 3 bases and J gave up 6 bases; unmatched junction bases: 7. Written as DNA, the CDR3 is TGTGCCAGCAGCGCTGGACAGGGGACGGGTCAGCCCCAGCATTTT. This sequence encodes CASSAGQGTGQPQHF.

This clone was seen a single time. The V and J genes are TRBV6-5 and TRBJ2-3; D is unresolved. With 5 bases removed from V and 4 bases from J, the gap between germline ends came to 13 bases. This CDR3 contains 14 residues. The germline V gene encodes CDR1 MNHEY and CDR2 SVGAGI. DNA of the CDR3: TGTGCCAGCAGTCTGACCAGGCACGCAGATACGCAGTATTTT. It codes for CASSLTRHADTQYF.

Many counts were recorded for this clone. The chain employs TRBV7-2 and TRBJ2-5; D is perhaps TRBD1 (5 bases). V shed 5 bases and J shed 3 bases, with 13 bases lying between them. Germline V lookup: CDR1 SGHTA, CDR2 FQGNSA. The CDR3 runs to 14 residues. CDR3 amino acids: CASSHRSGKETQYF. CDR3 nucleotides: TGTGCCAGCAGCCATCGTTCAGGGAAAGAGACCCAGTACTTC. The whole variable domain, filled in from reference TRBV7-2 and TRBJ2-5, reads GAGVSQSPSNKVTEKGKDVELRCDPISGHTALYWYRQSLGQGLEFLIYFQGNSAPDKSGLPSDRFSAERTGGSVSTLTIQRTQQEDSAVYLCASSHRSGKETQYFGPGTRLLVL.

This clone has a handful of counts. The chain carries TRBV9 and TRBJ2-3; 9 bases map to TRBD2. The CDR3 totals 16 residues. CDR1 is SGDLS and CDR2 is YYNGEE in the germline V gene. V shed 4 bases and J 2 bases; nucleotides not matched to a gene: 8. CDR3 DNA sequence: TGTGCCAGCAGCACGAAGACTAGCGGAAACACAGATACGCAGTATTTT. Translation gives CASSTKTSGNTDTQYF.

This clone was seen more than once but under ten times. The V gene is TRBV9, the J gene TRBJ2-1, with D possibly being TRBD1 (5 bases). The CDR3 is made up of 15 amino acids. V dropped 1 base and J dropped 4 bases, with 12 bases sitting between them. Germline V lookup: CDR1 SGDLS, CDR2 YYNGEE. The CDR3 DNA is TGTGCCAGCAGCGTACGTGGGGCATTGTACAATGAGCAGTTCTTC. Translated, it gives CASSVRGALYNEQFF.

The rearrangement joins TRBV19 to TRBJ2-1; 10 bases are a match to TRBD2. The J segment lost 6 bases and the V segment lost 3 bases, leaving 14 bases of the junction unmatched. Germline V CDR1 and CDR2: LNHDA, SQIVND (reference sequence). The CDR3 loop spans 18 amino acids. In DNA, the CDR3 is TGTGCCAGTAGTATGACAGCTAGCGGGAGTTACAAGGGCAATGAGCAGTTCTTC. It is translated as CASSMTASGSYKGNEQFF.

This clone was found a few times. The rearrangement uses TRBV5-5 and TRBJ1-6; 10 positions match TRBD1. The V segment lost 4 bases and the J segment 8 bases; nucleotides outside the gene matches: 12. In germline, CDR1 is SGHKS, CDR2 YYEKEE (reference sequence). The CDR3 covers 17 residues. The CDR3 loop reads CASSRRIPGTGDSPLHF. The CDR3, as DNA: TGTGCCAGCAGCAGAAGAATTCCCGGGACAGGGGATTCACCCCTCCACTTT.

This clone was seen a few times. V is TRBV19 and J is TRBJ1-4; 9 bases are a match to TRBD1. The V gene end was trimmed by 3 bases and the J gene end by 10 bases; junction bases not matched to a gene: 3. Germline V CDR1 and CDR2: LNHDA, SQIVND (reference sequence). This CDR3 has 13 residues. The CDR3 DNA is TGTGCCAGTAGTATCTCACAGGGGGCAAAACTGTTTTTT. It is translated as CASSISQGAKLFF. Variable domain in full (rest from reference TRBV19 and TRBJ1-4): DGGITQSPKYLFRKEGQNVTLSCEQNLNHDAMYWYRQDPGQGLRLIYYSQIVNDFQKGDIAEGYSVSREKKESFPLTVTSAQKNPTAFYLCASSISQGAKLFFGSGTQLSVL.

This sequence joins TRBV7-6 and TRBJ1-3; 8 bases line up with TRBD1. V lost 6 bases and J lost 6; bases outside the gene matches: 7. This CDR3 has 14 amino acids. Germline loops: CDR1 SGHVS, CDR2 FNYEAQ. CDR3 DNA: TGTGCCAGCAGACCCGGACAGGGTGCAAACACCATATATTTT. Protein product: CASRPGQGANTIYF.

Here the CDR3 reads CASSLWAESYEQYF. CDR3 in DNA: TGTGCCAGCAGTCTTTGGGCCGAATCCTACGAGCAGTACTTC. The chain employs TRBV2 and TRBJ2-7, with D unclear. From germline, CDR1 is SNHLY and CDR2 FYNNEI. This CDR3 is 14 amino acids long. Trimming removed 5 bases at V and 1 base at J, with 12 bases between.

The CDR3 DNA sequence: TGCAGCGTTGTCGGGTTCAATGAGCAGTTCTTC. Translation gives CSVVGFNEQFF. The chain has TRBV29-1 and TRBJ2-1; D unresolved. Germline V lookup: CDR1 SQVTM, CDR2 ANQGSEA. Deletions cut 4 bases from V and 6 bases from J, with 7 bases between. This CDR3 region has 11 residues.